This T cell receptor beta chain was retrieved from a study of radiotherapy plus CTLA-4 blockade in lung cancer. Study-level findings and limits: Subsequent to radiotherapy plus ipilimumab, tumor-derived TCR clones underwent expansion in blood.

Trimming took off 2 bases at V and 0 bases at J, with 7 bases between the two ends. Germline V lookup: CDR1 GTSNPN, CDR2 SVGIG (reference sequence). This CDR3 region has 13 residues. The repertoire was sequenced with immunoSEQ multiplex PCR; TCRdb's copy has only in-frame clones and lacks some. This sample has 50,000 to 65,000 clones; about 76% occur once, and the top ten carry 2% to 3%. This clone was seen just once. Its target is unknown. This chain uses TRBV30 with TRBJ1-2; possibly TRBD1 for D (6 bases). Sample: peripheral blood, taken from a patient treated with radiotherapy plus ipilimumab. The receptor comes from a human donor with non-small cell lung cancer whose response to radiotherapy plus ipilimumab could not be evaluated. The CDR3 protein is CAWSRTANYGYTF. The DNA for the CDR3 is TGTGCCTGGAGTAGGACAGCTAACTATGGCTACACCTTC.